The next 9 T cell receptor beta chains were all read from a single sample in a study of blood T cell repertoires in COVID-19. TCRdb's table, derived via immunoSEQ multiplex PCR, lists solely in-frame clones and lacks some. This table holds around 210,000 clones, under 85% found once. What was sequenced was peripheral blood. The receptors derive from a woman aged 80 or over with COVID-19, enrolled during active disease.

The V and J genes are TRBV6-5 and TRBJ2-1; 9 bases align to TRBD1. V trimming: 8 bases; J trimming: 3 bases; junction bases outside the gene matches: 8. Germline V gene data show CDR1 as MNHEY and CDR2 as SVGAGI. The CDR3 runs 15 residues. This CDR3 reads CASPPRDRDYNEQFF. CDR3 DNA sequence: TGTGCCAGCCCCCCCCGGGACAGGGACTACAATGAGCAGTTCTTC.

The chain has TRBV9 and TRBJ2-2, with TRBD2 identical over 10 bases. The CDR3 length is 15 residues. In germline, CDR1 is SGDLS, CDR2 YYNGEE. V was clipped by 5 bases and J by 5 bases; unmatched bases: 6. CDR3: CASSSGGLRTGELFF. DNA for the CDR3: TGTGCCAGCAGTAGCGGGGGGCTTCGGACCGGGGAGCTGTTTTTT.

The rearrangement links TRBV4-2 to TRBJ1-2; no firm D call. Trimming took off 3 bases at V and 7 bases at J, with 12 bases between the two ends. Germline loops: CDR1 LGHNA, CDR2 YNFKEQ. There are 13 residues in the CDR3. The CDR3 reads CASSQTTTTGYTF. CDR3 DNA sequence: TGTGCCAGCAGCCAGACGACTACCACTGGCTACACCTTC.

V and J are TRBV10-2 and TRBJ1-6; D is possibly TRBD1 (6 bases). The CDR3 has 14 amino acids. V lost 1 base, J lost 7 bases, and 8 bases lay in between. Germline values: CDR1 WSHSY, CDR2 SAAADI. CDR3 in DNA: TGCGCCAGCAGTGAGTTGGGGGCGAATTCACCCCTCCACTTT. This codes for CASSELGANSPLHF.

This chain joins TRBV6-2 or TRBV6-3 and TRBJ2-7; D remains ambiguous. The germline gives CDR1 MNHEY, CDR2 SVGEGT. The V end lost 0 bases, the J end lost 8 bases, and 14 bases lay between the germline ends. The CDR3 loop spans 14 amino acids. The DNA for the CDR3 is TGTGCCAGCAGTTACTCGGGCCCACCCCCCAAGCAGTACTTC. This encodes CASSYSGPPPKQYF.

This clone was detected a few times. The chain uses TRBV10-3 and TRBJ2-1; the D gene is possibly TRBD2 (5 bases). CDR1 is ENHRY, CDR2 SYGVKD, per germline. With 10 bases removed from V and 5 bases from J, the gap between germline ends came to 9 bases. This CDR3 spans 11 amino acids. The CDR3 sequence is CATGLDNEQFF. As DNA, the CDR3 is TGTGCCACAGGACTCGACAATGAGCAGTTCTTC.

CDR3 sequence reads: CASSIRFPDGRGYTF. The CDR3 nucleotides read TGTGCCAGTAGTATCAGGTTTCCCGATGGCAGGGGCTACACCTTC. The rearrangement links TRBV19 to TRBJ1-2; D ambiguous. The CDR3 is made up of 15 amino acids. The V gene's germline CDR1 is LNHDA and CDR2 SQIVND (reference sequence). Trimming took off 3 bases at V and 8 bases at J, with 19 bases between the two ends.

The chain combines TRBV3-1 (or the pseudogene TRBV3-2) with TRBJ2-7, with 10 bases matching TRBD1. V shed 6 bases and J 6 bases; nucleotides not matched to a gene: 2. CDR1 and CDR2 (germline): LGHDT, YNNKEL (reference sequence). The CDR3 consists of 12 residues. The CDR3 reads CASRTGGGEQYF. CDR3 sequence (DNA): TGTGCCAGCAGGACAGGGGGCGGCGAGCAGTACTTC.

The chain couples TRBV5-4 to TRBJ1-4, with 10 bases lining up with TRBD1. Losses at the gene ends were 3 bases for V and 7 bases for J; bases not matched to a gene: 6. From germline, CDR1 is SGHNT and CDR2 YYREEE (reference sequence). This CDR3 contains 15 residues. DNA of the CDR3: TGTGCCAGCAGCTATAAACGGGACAGGGGTGAAAAACTGTTTTTT. Its protein product is CASSYKRDRGEKLFF.